The sequence of this TCR beta chain was determined in a study of memory CD4+ T cells and cytomegalovirus serostatus. Study summary: This sample comes from healthy Belgian adults, eight to ten CMV seropositive, approximately 23 seronegative.

Measured with immunoSEQ multiplex PCR; TCRdb has only the in-frame clones, and not every one. Of about 50,000 clones in the sample, over 70% were seen once. Single viable CD3+CD4+CD8-CD45RO+ cells were sorted as the memory CD4+ T cells. After thawing, CD4+ T cells were positively selected. This CDR3 has 15 residues. The germline V gene encodes CDR1 SSHAT and CDR2 FNYEAQ (reference sequence). V lost 5 bases to trimming and J lost 0 bases; unmatched junction nucleotides: 3. Sequenced sample: memory CD4+ T cells from blood. The TCR originated in an adult in good health and CMV-seronegative. The chain links TRBV7-7 to TRBJ2-5; TRBD1 matches 10 bases. This chain's CDR3 is CASSETGGYQETQYF. The CDR3 DNA reads as TGTGCCAGCAGCGAGACAGGGGGCTACCAAGAGACCCAGTACTTC.